The 24 T cell receptor beta chains in this list originate from one sample, sequenced in a study of OX40 agonist ivuxolimab in advanced cancers. Clones were read by immunoSEQ multiplex PCR, and TCRdb kept only the in-frame ones, dropping some. The sample consists of about 32,000 clones, 76% of them appearing once. The sequencing here drew on CD4+ or CD8+ T cells sorted from blood, taken in a trial of the OX40 agonist ivuxolimab. All receptors come from an adult with an advanced solid tumor such as melanoma, head and neck, liver or kidney cancer.

The CDR3 spells CASSMFSGGYGYTF. Written as DNA, the CDR3 is TGTGCCAGTAGTATGTTCTCAGGGGGCTATGGCTACACCTTC. V usage is TRBV19 and J usage is TRBJ1-2; the match to TRBD1 covers 7 bases. This CDR3 contains 14 residues. From germline, CDR1 is LNHDA and CDR2 SQIVND (reference sequence). V gave up 3 bases and J gave up 4 bases; unmatched junction bases: 5.

The chain combines TRBV9 with TRBJ2-6; no firm D call. V lost 1 base and J 0 bases, leaving 8 bases between the germline ends. This CDR3 comprises 16 residues. Germline-derived CDR1 and CDR2 are SGDLS and YYNGEE. In DNA, the CDR3 is TGTGCCAGCAGCGTAATGGCCAGCTCTGGGGCCAACGTCCTGACTTTC. Protein: CASSVMASSGANVLTF.

This clone came up once. The chain is built from TRBV6-5 and TRBJ2-7; D gene unclear. The V gene's germline CDR1 is MNHEY and CDR2 SVGAGI. The germline V and J ends were trimmed by 3 bases and 4 bases, with 16 bases remaining between them. CDR3 length: 15 residues. The CDR3 reads CASSYGLNSRYEQYF. Written as DNA, the CDR3 is TGTGCCAGCAGTTATGGGCTTAATTCGCGGTACGAGCAGTACTTC.

This clone was detected only once. The chain is built from TRBV5-6 and TRBJ2-7; perhaps TRBD2 as D (6 bases). The CDR3 sequence is 13 residues long. CDR1 and CDR2 (germline): SGHDT, YYEEEE. Deletions cut 0 bases from V and 5 bases from J, with 9 bases between. The CDR3 DNA is TGTGCCAGCAGCTTGGCCACGGGGGACGAGCAGTACGTC. It specifies CASSLATGDEQYV.

This chain links TRBV30 with TRBJ1-6; no definite D call. This CDR3 region has 14 residues. Germline CDR1 and CDR2: GTSNPN and SVGIG (reference sequence). V lost 2 bases and J lost 5, with 10 bases in between. In DNA form, the CDR3 reads TGTGCCTGGAGTCTCCTGACGGATAATTCACCCCTCCACTTT. This codes for CAWSLLTDNSPLHF. Full variable domain (missing parts from reference TRBV30 and TRBJ1-6): SQTIHQWPATLVQPVGSPLSLECTVEGTSNPNLYWYRQAAGRGLQLLFYSVGIGQISSEVPQNLSASRPQDRQFILSSKKLLLSDSGFYLCAWSLLTDNSPLHFGNGTRLTVT.

The rearrangement uses TRBV29-1 and TRBJ1-1; possibly TRBD1 for D (5 bases). There are 15 residues in the CDR3. Germline values: CDR1 SQVTM, CDR2 ANQGSEA. V shed 7 bases and J shed 2 bases, with 20 bases lying between them. The DNA for the CDR3 is TGCAGCGCCCGAGGGGTGAGGGGATTAAACACTGAAGCTTTCTTT. Protein product: CSARGVRGLNTEAFF.

This clone is a singleton in its sample. The V and J genes are TRBV7-9 and TRBJ2-2, with D maybe TRBD2 (6 bases). Germline V gene data show CDR1 as SEHNR and CDR2 as FQNEAQ (reference sequence). V was cut by 6 bases and J by 7 bases, with 18 bases left in between. The CDR3 covers 15 residues. The CDR3 is CASRNPYGGSGELFF. The CDR3, as DNA: TGTGCCAGCAGAAACCCCTACGGGGGTAGCGGGGAGCTGTTTTTT.

J is TRBJ1-1 and V is TRBV4-1; 8 positions match TRBD1. Germline assignment: CDR1 MGHRA and CDR2 YSYEKL. The CDR3 contains 14 residues. V shed 4 bases, J shed 4 bases, and the junction held 5 bases outside the gene matches. This CDR3 reads CASSLQGGGTEAFF. CDR3 nucleotides: TGCGCCAGCAGCCTACAGGGGGGGGGCACTGAAGCTTTCTTT.

The V gene is TRBV25-1, the J gene TRBJ1-1, with D tentatively TRBD1 (5 bases). Germline CDR1 and CDR2: MGHDK and SYGVNS. Trimming removed 3 bases from V and 1 base from J, with 12 bases in between. This CDR3 contains 15 residues. The CDR3 here is CASSEPGRRNTEAFF. The DNA for the CDR3 is TGTGCCAGCAGTGAGCCGGGACGGAGGAACACTGAAGCTTTCTTT.

The chain is built from TRBV30 and TRBJ2-5; perhaps TRBD1 as D (6 bases). CDR1 GTSNPN and CDR2 SVGIG come from the germline V gene (reference sequence). Trimming shortened V by 4 bases and J by 5 bases, and 14 bases separated the two germline ends. The CDR3 is 13 amino acids. CDR3 in amino acids: CAWTAGVSETQYF. CDR3 nucleotide sequence: TGTGCCTGGACGGCAGGGGTTAGCGAGACCCAGTACTTC.

This chain connects TRBV5-5 to TRBJ2-3, with 9 positions matching TRBD1. The germline V gene has CDR1 SGHKS and CDR2 YYEKEE (reference sequence). Trimming took 4 bases from V and 1 from J; bases not matched to a gene: 4. This CDR3 is built from 15 residues. The CDR3 DNA reads as TGTGCCAGCAGCCACCGGGACAGGGGCACAGATACGCAGTATTTT. Amino acids: CASSHRDRGTDTQYF.

The V and J genes are TRBV6-5 and TRBJ1-1; D not certain. Germline assignment: CDR1 MNHEY and CDR2 SVGAGI. CDR3 length: 13 residues. V was cut by 4 bases and J by 3 bases, with 9 bases left in between. In DNA, the CDR3 is TGTGCCAGCAGTTCCGTTTCTTACACTGAAGCTTTCTTT. Translating gives CASSSVSYTEAFF.

This clone was seen only a few times. A read error may produce the germline difference seen at one junction end. The V and J genes are TRBV29-1 and TRBJ1-5; D unresolved. The CDR3 contains 13 residues. CDR1 is SQVTM, CDR2 ANQGSEA, per germline. The CDR3 nucleotides read TGCAACGTTAGGACGAACAACAATCAGCCCCAGCATTTT. Protein sequence: CNVRTNNNQPQHF.

This clone was recorded once. The chain recombines TRBV6-1 with TRBJ1-6; D possibly corresponds to TRBD1 (6 bases). Germline values: CDR1 MNHNS, CDR2 SASEGT. Trimming pared 6 bases from V and 6 bases from J, leaving 15 bases between. This CDR3 region has 15 residues. CDR3 loop: CASRKEGVINSPLHF. The CDR3 DNA is TGTGCCAGCAGGAAGGAGGGGGTAATTAATTCACCCCTCCACTTT.

The chain uses TRBV10-3 and TRBJ2-7; 7 bases line up with TRBD1. The CDR3 runs 15 residues. The V segment lost 10 bases and the J segment 3 bases; nucleotides outside the gene matches: 15. CDR1 and CDR2 from the germline V gene are ENHRY and SYGVKD. Here the CDR3 reads CASRPTGERNYEQYF. CDR3 bases: TGTGCCAGCAGGCCTACAGGGGAAAGGAACTACGAGCAGTACTTC.

This chain connects TRBV5-4 to TRBJ2-2; unclear D gene. V lost 1 base and J 4 bases, leaving 2 bases between the germline ends. Germline CDR1 SGHNT, CDR2 YYREEE (reference sequence). The CDR3 runs to 12 residues. The CDR3 DNA reads TGTGCCAGCAGCTTGTTCACCGGGGAGCTGTTTTTT. Residues: CASSLFTGELFF. The full variable domain, completed using reference TRBV5-4 and TRBJ2-2, is ETGVTQSPTHLIKTRGQQVTLRCSSQSGHNTVSWYQQALGQGPQFIFQYYREEENGRGNFPPRFSGLQFPNYSSELNVNALELDDSALYLCASSLFTGELFFGEGSRLTVL.

The chain recombines TRBV11-2 with TRBJ1-4, with a possible D match to TRBD1 (6 bases). V gave up 3 bases and J gave up 4 bases, with 12 bases separating them. The CDR3 contains 15 residues. Germline V gene sequence: CDR1 SGHAT, CDR2 FQNNGV. The DNA of the CDR3 is TGTGCCAGCAGCTTCGGGGGCGGGAGTAATGAAAAACTGTTTTTT. Its protein product is CASSFGGGSNEKLFF. Based on the CDR3 plus reference TRBV11-2 and TRBJ1-4, the full variable domain is EAGVAQSPRYKIIEKRQSVAFWCNPISGHATLYWYQQILGQGPKLLIQFQNNGVVDDSQLPKDRFSAERLKGVDSTLKIQPAKLEDSAVYLCASSFGGGSNEKLFFGSGTQLSVL.

This clone was detected only a few times. The rearrangement links TRBV13 to TRBJ2-3, with 9 bases identical to TRBD2. The CDR3 contains 18 residues. Looked up from germline, CDR1 is PRHDT and CDR2 is FYEKMQ (reference sequence). V trimming: 2 bases; J trimming: 3 bases; junction bases outside the gene matches: 12. In nucleotides, the CDR3 is TGTGCCAGCAGCTTACCCCGCGGGCGGGGGGGCCGTACAGATACGCAGTATTTT. It codes for CASSLPRGRGGRTDTQYF.

This chain links TRBV7-2 with TRBJ1-4; 8 bases fit TRBD1. The CDR3 spans 15 residues. With 5 bases clipped from V and 5 bases from J, the junction kept 7 bases outside the gene matches. The V gene's germline CDR1 is SGHTA and CDR2 FQGNSA. The CDR3 DNA follows: TGTGCCAGCAGCCGACAACAGGGGGTCAATGAAAAACTGTTTTTT. Translated, it gives CASSRQQGVNEKLFF.

CDR3 sequence: CASSQFHPGYYGYTF. CDR3 bases: TGCGCCAGCAGTCAATTCCATCCCGGGTACTATGGCTACACCTTC. The chain carries TRBV23-1 and TRBJ1-2; no clear D gene. TRBV23-1 carries the ORF label, with uncertain function. The CDR3 length is 15 residues. V lost 1 base to trimming and J lost 3 bases, with 12 bases between them.

The chain uses TRBV6-1 and TRBJ2-3, with 8 bases that match TRBD2. With 1 base clipped from V and 4 bases from J, the junction kept 7 bases outside the gene matches. Germline assignment: CDR1 MNHNS and CDR2 SASEGT. The CDR3 runs to 16 residues. DNA for the CDR3: TGTGCCAGCAGTGAAGGTCTCGGGGGGGGATCAGATACGCAGTATTTT. It is translated as CASSEGLGGGSDTQYF.

The J gene is TRBJ1-1, the V gene TRBV5-5; the D gene is possibly TRBD1 (6 bases). Germline V gives CDR1 SGHKS, CDR2 YYEKEE (reference sequence). V lost 3 bases, J lost 1 base, and 19 bases lay in between. The CDR3 has 17 amino acids. Written as DNA, the CDR3 is TGTGCCAGCAGCTCGCAGGTCGGGGGGCATTGGAACACTGAAGCTTTCTTT. This gives the protein CASSSQVGGHWNTEAFF.

The rearrangement links TRBV7-2 to TRBJ2-5; D gene unclear. CDR3 size: 12 residues. From germline, CDR1 is SGHTA and CDR2 FQGNSA. Trimming left V 5 bases short and J 4 bases short, with 8 bases between. CDR3 region: CASSPSLETQYF. In nucleotides, the CDR3 is TGTGCCAGCAGCCCAAGCCTAGAGACCCAGTACTTC.

The chain recombines TRBV2 with TRBJ1-4; D call uncertain. Germline-derived CDR1 and CDR2 are SNHLY and FYNNEI. The CDR3 has 10 amino acids. The V gene lost 8 bases and the J gene lost 7 bases, with 5 bases spanning the gap. CDR3: CASFLEKLFF. In DNA, the CDR3 is TGTGCCAGCTTTCTTGAAAAACTGTTTTTT.